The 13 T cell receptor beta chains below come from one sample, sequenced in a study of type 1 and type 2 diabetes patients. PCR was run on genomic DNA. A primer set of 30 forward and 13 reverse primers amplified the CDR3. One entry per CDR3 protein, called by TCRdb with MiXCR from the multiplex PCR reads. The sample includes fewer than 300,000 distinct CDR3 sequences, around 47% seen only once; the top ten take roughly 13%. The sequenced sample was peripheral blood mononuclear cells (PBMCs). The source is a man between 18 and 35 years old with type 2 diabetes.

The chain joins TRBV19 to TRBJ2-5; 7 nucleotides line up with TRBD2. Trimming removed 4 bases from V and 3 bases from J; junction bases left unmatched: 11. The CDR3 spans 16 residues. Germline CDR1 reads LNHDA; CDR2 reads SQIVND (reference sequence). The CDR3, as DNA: TGTGCCAGTAGTAACCCGCGGGGGAAAGGGGAAGAGACCCAGTACTTC. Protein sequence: CASSNPRGKGEETQYF. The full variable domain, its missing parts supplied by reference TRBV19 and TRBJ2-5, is DGGITQSPKYLFRKEGQNVTLSCEQNLNHDAMYWYRQDPGQGLRLIYYSQIVNDFQKGDIAEGYSVSREKKESFPLTVTSAQKNPTAFYLCASSNPRGKGEETQYFGPGTRLLVL.

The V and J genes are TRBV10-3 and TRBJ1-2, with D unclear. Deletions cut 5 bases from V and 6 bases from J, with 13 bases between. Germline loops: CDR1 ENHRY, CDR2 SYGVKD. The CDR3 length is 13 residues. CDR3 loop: CAISMTTENGYTF. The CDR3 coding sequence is TGTGCCATCAGTATGACGACGGAGAATGGCTACACCTTC.

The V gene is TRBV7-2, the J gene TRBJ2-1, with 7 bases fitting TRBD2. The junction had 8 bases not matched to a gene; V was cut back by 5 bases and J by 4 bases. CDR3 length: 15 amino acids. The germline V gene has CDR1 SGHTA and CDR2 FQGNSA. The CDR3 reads CASSKSGAKYNEQFF. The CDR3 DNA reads TGTGCCAGCAGCAAAAGCGGGGCCAAGTACAATGAGCAGTTCTTC.

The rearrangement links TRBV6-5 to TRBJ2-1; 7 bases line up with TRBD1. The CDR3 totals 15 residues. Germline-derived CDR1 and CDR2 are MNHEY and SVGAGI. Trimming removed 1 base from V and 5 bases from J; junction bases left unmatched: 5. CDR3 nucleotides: TGTGCCAGCAGTTACTTGGGACAGCCCCACAATGAGCAGTTCTTC. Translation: CASSYLGQPHNEQFF.

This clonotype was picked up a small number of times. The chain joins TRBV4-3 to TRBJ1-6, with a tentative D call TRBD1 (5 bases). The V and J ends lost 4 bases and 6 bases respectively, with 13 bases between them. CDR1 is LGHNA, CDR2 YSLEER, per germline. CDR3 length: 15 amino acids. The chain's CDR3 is CASSPRRGPNSPLHF. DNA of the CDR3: TGCGCCAGCAGCCCCCGACGGGGACCTAATTCACCCCTCCACTTT.

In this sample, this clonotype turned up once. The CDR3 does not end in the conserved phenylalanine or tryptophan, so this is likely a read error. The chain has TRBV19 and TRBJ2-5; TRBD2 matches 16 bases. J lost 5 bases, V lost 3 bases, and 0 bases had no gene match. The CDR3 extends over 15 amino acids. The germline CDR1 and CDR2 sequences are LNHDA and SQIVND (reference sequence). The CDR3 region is CASSMGLAGGETQYL. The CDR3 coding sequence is TGTGCCAGTAGTATGGGACTAGCGGGAGGGGAGACCCAGTACCTC.

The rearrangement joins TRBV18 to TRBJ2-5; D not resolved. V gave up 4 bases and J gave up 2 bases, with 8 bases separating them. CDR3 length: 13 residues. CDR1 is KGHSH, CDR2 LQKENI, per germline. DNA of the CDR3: TGTGCCAGCTCACTGACGGATCAAGAGACCCAGTACTTC. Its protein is CASSLTDQETQYF.

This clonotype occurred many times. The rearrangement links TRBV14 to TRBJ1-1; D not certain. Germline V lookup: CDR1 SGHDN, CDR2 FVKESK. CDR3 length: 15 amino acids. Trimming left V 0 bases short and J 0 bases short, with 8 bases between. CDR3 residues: CASSQDWRMNTEAFF. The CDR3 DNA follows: TGTGCCAGCAGCCAAGACTGGAGGATGAACACTGAAGCTTTCTTT.

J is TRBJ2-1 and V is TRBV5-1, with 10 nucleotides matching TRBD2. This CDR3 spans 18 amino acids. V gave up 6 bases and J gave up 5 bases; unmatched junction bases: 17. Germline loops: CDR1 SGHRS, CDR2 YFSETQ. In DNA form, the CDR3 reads TGCGCCAGCAACCTCTTCCCTCAGCGGGAGGGCCCCAACAATGAGCAGTTCTTC. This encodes CASNLFPQREGPNNEQFF.

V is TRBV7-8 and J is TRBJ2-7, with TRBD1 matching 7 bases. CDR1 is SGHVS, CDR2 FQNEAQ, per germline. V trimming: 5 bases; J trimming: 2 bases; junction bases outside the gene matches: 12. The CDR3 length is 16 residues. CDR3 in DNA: TGTGCCAGCAGCCTAGGGGACAGCCGAGGTCCCTACGAGCAGTACTTC. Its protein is CASSLGDSRGPYEQYF.

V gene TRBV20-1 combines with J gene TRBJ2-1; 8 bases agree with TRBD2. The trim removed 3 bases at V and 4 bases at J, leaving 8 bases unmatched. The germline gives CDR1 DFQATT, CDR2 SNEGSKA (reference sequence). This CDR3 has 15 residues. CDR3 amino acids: CSARGAGELYNEQFF. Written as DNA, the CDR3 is TGCAGTGCTAGGGGAGCGGGGGAACTTTACAATGAGCAGTTCTTC.

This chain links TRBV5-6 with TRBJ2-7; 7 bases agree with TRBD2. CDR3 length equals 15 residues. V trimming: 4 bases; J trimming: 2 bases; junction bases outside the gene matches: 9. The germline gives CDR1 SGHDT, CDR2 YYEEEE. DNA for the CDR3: TGTGCCAGCAGCAGCAAGCGGGGATTCACCTACGAGCAGTACTTC. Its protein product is CASSSKRGFTYEQYF.

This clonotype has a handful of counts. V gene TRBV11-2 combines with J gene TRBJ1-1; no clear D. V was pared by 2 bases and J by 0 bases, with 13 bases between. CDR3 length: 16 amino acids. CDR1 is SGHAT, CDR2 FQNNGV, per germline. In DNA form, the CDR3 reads TGTGCCAGCAGCTTATGGGGTCTAGGCGTGAACACTGAAGCTTTCTTT. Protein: CASSLWGLGVNTEAFF.